Below are 10 T cell receptor beta chains sequenced from a single sample in a study of blood T cells in healthy people across ages. The authors ran a second PCR of about 7 to 11 cycles using a sample-barcoded 5' primer and a J-beta primer mix. One entry per CDR3 protein results from TCRdb running MiXCR on the 5' RACE reads. There are about 1,800,000 distinct CDR3 sequences in the sample; about 28% occur only once, and 7.7% lies in the top ten. The sample consisted of blood. Receptors were obtained from a woman in her 30s in good health.

The chain combines TRBV9 with TRBJ2-7; 10 nucleotides align to TRBD1. Germline CDR1 and CDR2: SGDLS and YYNGEE. This CDR3 is 15 amino acids long. V shed 3 bases, J shed 4 bases, and the junction held 7 bases outside the gene matches. The CDR3, as DNA: TGTGCCAGCAGCGGACTAGGGGACAGGGGATACGAGCAGTACTTC. Protein: CASSGLGDRGYEQYF.

This clonotype turned up a few times. This sequence joins TRBV30 and TRBJ2-2; D remains unclear. Germline V lookup: CDR1 GTSNPN, CDR2 SVGIG (reference sequence). The CDR3 consists of 16 residues. The V and J ends lost 3 bases and 7 bases respectively, with 21 bases between them. The CDR3 loop reads CAWSALRGGEGGELFF. The CDR3 DNA sequence: TGTGCCTGGAGCGCCCTCCGAGGCGGCGAAGGCGGGGAGCTGTTTTTT.

The rearrangement uses TRBV20-1 and TRBJ2-4, with D perhaps TRBD1 or TRBD2 (5 bases each). Judging by the DNA end, TRBJ2-7 fits better; the J call may be wrong. The CDR3 has 13 residues. CDR1 and CDR2 from the germline V gene are DFQATT and SNEGSKA (reference sequence). Here the CDR3 DNA reads TGCAGTGCCCTATCCCGGGACGGATACGAGCAGTACTTC. Translation gives CSALSRDGYEQYF.

The J gene is TRBJ2-2, the V gene TRBV20-1; no firm D call. V gave up 2 bases and J gave up 1 base, with 5 bases separating them. This CDR3 has 13 amino acids. Germline V CDR1 and CDR2: DFQATT, SNEGSKA (reference sequence). CDR3 coding DNA: TGCAGTGCTAGACGCATGAACACCGGGGAGCTGTTTTTT. Its protein is CSARRMNTGELFF.

The V call is TRBV6-2 or TRBV6-3, the J call TRBJ2-5; D is possibly TRBD2 (6 bases). The germline gives CDR1 MNHEY, CDR2 SVGEGT. Deletions cut 8 bases from V and 11 bases from J, with 27 bases between. The CDR3 spans 15 residues. In nucleotides, the CDR3 is TGTGCCAGCCTTAAGGAGGGGATGACAGACCCAGGGCAGTACTTC. It encodes CASLKEGMTDPGQYF.

The chain has TRBV7-2 and TRBJ1-2; D unclear. V shed 0 bases and J shed 5 bases, with 13 bases lying between them. Germline loops: CDR1 SGHTA, CDR2 FQGNSA. CDR3 length equals 15 residues. CDR3 sequence (DNA): TGTGCCAGCAGCTTAGCCAGGCAGATCATATATGGCTACACCTTC. Protein product: CASSLARQIIYGYTF. The variable domain in full, with the rest retrieved from reference TRBV7-2 and TRBJ1-2, is GAGVSQSPSNKVTEKGKDVELRCDPISGHTALYWYRQSLGQGLEFLIYFQGNSAPDKSGLPSDRFSAERTGGSVSTLTIQRTQQEDSAVYLCASSLARQIIYGYTFGSGTRLTVV.

The chain has TRBV6-1 and TRBJ2-4; TRBD1 matches 9 bases. The J call is uncertain, as TRBJ2-7 better fits the DNA end. Looked up from germline, CDR1 is MNHNS and CDR2 is SASEGT. The CDR3 spans 13 residues. The CDR3: CASRGGTGHEQYF. The CDR3 nucleotides read TGTGCCAGCAGAGGTGGGACAGGGCACGAGCAGTACTTC.

This clonotype was counted between two and nine times. The rearrangement joins TRBV5-1 to TRBJ2-1; 9 nucleotides align to TRBD2. V gave up 4 bases and J gave up 8 bases; unmatched junction bases: 13. Germline assignment: CDR1 SGHRS and CDR2 YFSETQ. The CDR3 totals 16 residues. The CDR3 DNA follows: TGCGCCAGCAGCACAAATAGACCAGCGGGGGGAGATGAGCAGTTCTTC. Its protein product is CASSTNRPAGGDEQFF.

V and J are TRBV21-1 and TRBJ2-3. TRBV21-1 is noted as a pseudogene. The CDR3 is 13 residues long. The CDR3 bases are TGTGCCAGCAGCAAATTGGGTGATGATACGCAGTATTTT. Translating gives CASSKLGDDTQYF.

The J gene is TRBJ1-2, the V gene TRBV11-2, with TRBD1 as a possible D gene (5 bases). The length of the CDR3 is 16 residues. Germline lookup yields CDR1 SGHAT and CDR2 FQNNGV. With 5 bases removed from V and 7 bases from J, the gap between germline ends came to 23 bases. The CDR3 spells CASSRTLHGGIGGYTF. As DNA, the CDR3 is TGTGCCAGCAGCCGCACCCTCCATGGGGGAATTGGTGGCTACACCTTC.